The 32 T cell receptor beta chains listed next were all sequenced from one sample in a study of CD8+ T cells in alopecia areata. It was cDNA, reverse transcribed from extracted RNA, that served as the sequencing template. Sequencing was performed with immunoSEQ multiplex PCR; in TCRdb, only in-frame clones are kept and a portion is missing. The data show 200,000 to 250,000 clones, roughly two fifths seen once. This sample's treatment: oral pan-JAK inhibitor, 5-10 mg twice daily. Sample: CD4+ T cells sorted from blood, taken around week 31, from a patient treated with tofacitinib. These receptors were collected from a human donor with alopecia areata.

This chain connects TRBV30 to TRBJ2-6, with D possibly TRBD2 on 5 matching bases. The CDR3 runs to 12 residues. V was clipped by 3 bases and J by 11 bases, with 11 bases between them. Germline V lookup: CDR1 GTSNPN, CDR2 SVGIG (reference sequence). The CDR3 spells CAWRRGVDVLTF. The CDR3 DNA reads as TGTGCCTGGAGACGGGGTGTCGACGTCCTGACTTTC. The variable domain in full, completed from reference TRBV30 and TRBJ2-6, reads SQTIHQWPATLVQPVGSPLSLECTVEGTSNPNLYWYRQAAGRGLQLLFYSVGIGQISSEVPQNLSASRPQDRQFILSSKKLLLSDSGFYLCAWRRGVDVLTFGAGSRLTVL.

This chain joins TRBV23-1 and TRBJ1-5; D is undetermined. TRBV23-1 is an ORF, with its function uncertain. V lost 7 bases, J lost 7 bases, and 11 bases lay in between. The CDR3 loop spans 12 amino acids. The CDR3, as DNA: TGCGCCAGCATAAGGGTCCGCCAGCCCCAGCATTTT. Protein product: CASIRVRQPQHF.

The J gene is TRBJ2-7, the V gene TRBV29-1, with 7 positions matching TRBD1. Trimming at V came to 5 bases and at J to 4 bases, leaving 5 bases not matched to a gene. This CDR3 is 12 amino acids long. Germline V gives CDR1 SQVTM, CDR2 ANQGSEA. The CDR3 DNA sequence: TGCAGCGTTAAGACAGGGCAGTACGAGCAGTACTTC. Amino acid sequence: CSVKTGQYEQYF.

The rearrangement joins TRBV4-1 to TRBJ1-5, with a tentative D call TRBD1 (5 bases). The CDR3 covers 16 residues. Germline-derived CDR1 and CDR2 are MGHRA and YSYEKL. V was shortened by 4 bases and J by 1 base, with 14 bases between the two germline ends. The CDR3 DNA follows: TGCGCCAGCAGCCCCGGGACTTCGGGGAGCAATCAGCCCCAGCATTTT. Its protein product is CASSPGTSGSNQPQHF.

The J gene is TRBJ1-2, the V gene TRBV4-1; 8 positions match TRBD1. The germline V gene encodes CDR1 MGHRA and CDR2 YSYEKL. J was trimmed by 5 bases and V by 0 bases; bases with no gene match: 5. The CDR3 is made up of 15 amino acids. CDR3 region: CASSQDGQGGYGYTF. CDR3 nucleotides: TGCGCCAGCAGCCAAGATGGACAGGGAGGGTATGGCTACACCTTC.

This clone was found a few times. This chain uses TRBV5-1 with TRBJ1-5; 7 nucleotides match TRBD1. The CDR3 sequence is 14 residues long. V lost 3 bases to trimming and J lost 3 bases; unmatched junction nucleotides: 3. Germline V lookup: CDR1 SGHRS, CDR2 YFSETQ. This chain's CDR3 is CASSSTGNNQPQHF. The CDR3 nucleotides are TGCGCCAGCAGCTCGACAGGGAACAATCAGCCCCAGCATTTT.

The chain is built from TRBV30 and TRBJ1-1, with D perhaps TRBD1 (6 bases). Germline V CDR1 and CDR2: GTSNPN, SVGIG (reference sequence). Deletions cut 2 bases from V and 5 bases from J, with 21 bases between. The CDR3 sequence is 16 residues long. DNA of the CDR3: TGTGCCTGGAGTTTAGGTGGCGCGGGGGCTTTTACTGAAGCTTTCTTT. It yields the protein CAWSLGGAGAFTEAFF.

This clone came up a few times. Other DNA sequences of this sample code for an identical CDR3. The chain couples TRBV6-5 to TRBJ1-2; no definite D call. This CDR3 region has 14 residues. Germline V gene lookup returns CDR1 MNHEY and CDR2 SVGAGI. Trimming pared 0 bases from V and 2 bases from J, leaving 7 bases between. The CDR3 coding sequence is TGTGCCAGCAGTTACTCGGGCGGAAACTATGGCTACACCTTC. Translation: CASSYSGGNYGYTF.

A few counts support this clone. This chain uses TRBV29-1 with TRBJ2-4; tentatively, D is TRBD1 (5 bases). The CDR3 contains 15 residues. CDR1 is SQVTM and CDR2 is ANQGSEA in the germline V gene. Trimming left V 0 bases short and J 4 bases short, with 13 bases between. CDR3 amino acids: CSVEDRGRGKNIQYF. The DNA for the CDR3 is TGCAGCGTTGAAGATCGTGGAAGGGGAAAAAACATTCAGTACTTC.

Concerning this clone itself: Other DNA sequences of this sample code for an identical CDR3. The chain has TRBV14 and TRBJ2-6; D remains unclear. V was clipped by 8 bases and J by 0 bases, with 5 bases between them. The germline CDR1 and CDR2 sequences are SGHDN and FVKESK. The CDR3 is 13 residues long. Written as DNA, the CDR3 is TGTGCCAGCCGGAACTCTGGGGCCAACGTCCTGACTTTC. It is translated as CASRNSGANVLTF.

The rearrangement uses TRBV28 and TRBJ2-7; D is perhaps TRBD2 (5 bases). Germline CDR1 MDHEN, CDR2 SYDVKM. This CDR3 has 13 residues. Deletions cut 6 bases from V and 7 bases from J, with 16 bases between. The CDR3 bases are TGTGCCAGCAGGGACTCCTTTTCTTGGGAGCAGTACTTC. Encoded protein: CASRDSFSWEQYF.

The chain has TRBV5-1 and TRBJ1-2; 12 bases are shared with TRBD1. This CDR3 contains 14 residues. Germline V gene sequence: CDR1 SGHRS, CDR2 YFSETQ. Trimming at V came to 4 bases and at J to 8 bases, leaving 6 bases not matched to a gene. The chain's CDR3 is CASSPGTGGLGYTF. In DNA form, the CDR3 reads TGCGCCAGCAGCCCCGGGACAGGGGGCTTAGGCTACACCTTC.

This clone appeared a single time. This sequence joins TRBV6-6 and TRBJ2-6; D uncertain. CDR3 length: 16 residues. Trimming removed 2 bases from V and 0 bases from J, with 8 bases in between. CDR1 is MNHNY and CDR2 is SVGAGI in the germline V gene (reference sequence). The CDR3 region is CASSYRRNSGANVLTF. The CDR3 nucleotides are TGTGCCAGCAGTTACCGGCGGAACTCTGGGGCCAACGTCCTGACTTTC.

The V call is TRBV11-2, the J call TRBJ1-1; TRBD1 might be the D (6 bases). From germline, CDR1 is SGHAT and CDR2 FQNNGV. The CDR3 is 12 residues long. The V end lost 1 base, the J end lost 10 bases, and 10 bases lay between the germline ends. The CDR3 sequence is CASSLVRGLAFF. The CDR3 DNA is TGTGCCAGCAGCTTAGTGCGGGGGCTAGCTTTCTTT.

This chain uses TRBV5-6 with TRBJ1-2, with D maybe TRBD1 (5 bases). This CDR3 region has 15 residues. Trimming pared 2 bases from V and 4 bases from J, leaving 15 bases between. CDR1 and CDR2 from the germline V gene are SGHDT and YYEEEE. The CDR3 coding sequence is TGTGCCAGCAGCTTAAGGACAAGGAGGAGCTATGGCTACACCTTC. Residues: CASSLRTRRSYGYTF.

The chain has TRBV5-4 and TRBJ1-1; tentatively, D is TRBD1 (6 bases). Germline CDR1 SGHNT, CDR2 YYREEE (reference sequence). V shed 4 bases and J shed 5 bases, with 12 bases lying between them. The length of the CDR3 is 13 residues. CDR3 loop: CASSQQGGTEAFF. The CDR3 DNA reads TGTGCCAGCAGCCAGCAAGGGGGGACTGAAGCTTTCTTT.

This clone has more than one count but fewer than ten. The chain recombines TRBV19 with TRBJ1-5; 8 bases are a match to TRBD1. V gave up 2 bases and J gave up 4 bases; unmatched junction bases: 4. Germline values: CDR1 LNHDA, CDR2 SQIVND (reference sequence). CDR3 size: 15 residues. The CDR3 is CASSIRQGRNQPQHF. CDR3 coding DNA: TGTGCCAGTAGTATAAGACAGGGGCGGAATCAGCCCCAGCATTTT.

J is TRBJ1-4 and V is TRBV29-1; D uncertain. Germline-derived CDR1 and CDR2 are SQVTM and ANQGSEA. V lost 3 bases and J lost 14, with 10 bases in between. The CDR3 covers 10 residues. DNA for the CDR3: TGCAGCGTTGATGAAGGGAGGCTGTTTTTT. Translation: CSVDEGRLFF.

This chain connects TRBV30 to TRBJ2-6; D is unclear. This CDR3 region has 14 residues. Germline-derived CDR1 and CDR2 are GTSNPN and SVGIG (reference sequence). V was trimmed by 2 bases and J by 1 base, leaving 6 bases between them. The CDR3 region is CAWSKGSGANVLTF. The CDR3 coding sequence is TGTGCCTGGAGTAAAGGGTCTGGGGCCAACGTCCTGACTTTC.

This chain connects TRBV5-1 to TRBJ1-1, with unresolved D. V was cut by 0 bases and J by 0 bases, with 12 bases left in between. The CDR3 loop spans 16 amino acids. In germline, CDR1 is SGHRS, CDR2 YFSETQ. The CDR3 region is CASSLDAGDLNTEAFF. CDR3 nucleotides: TGCGCCAGCAGCTTGGATGCCGGTGATTTGAACACTGAAGCTTTCTTT.

V is TRBV6-5 and J is TRBJ2-3; 7 bases are a match to TRBD1. Germline CDR1 is MNHEY and CDR2 is SVGAGI. V gave up 3 bases and J gave up 3 bases; unmatched junction bases: 6. The CDR3 has 15 residues. The DNA of the CDR3 is TGTGCCAGCAGTTATAGGAACAGGGGAACAGATACGCAGTATTTT. Amino acids: CASSYRNRGTDTQYF.

CDR3 coding DNA: TGCGCCAGCAGAGCGACAGGAAACTATGGCTACACCTTC. Residues: CASRATGNYGYTF. The J gene is TRBJ1-2, the V gene TRBV10-2; maybe TRBD1 (6 bases). The CDR3 is made up of 13 amino acids. Germline CDR1 reads WSHSY; CDR2 reads SAAADI. V lost 6 bases and J 2 bases, leaving 10 bases between the germline ends.

The V gene is TRBV27, the J gene TRBJ2-7; 14 nucleotides line up with TRBD2. Trimming removed 2 bases from V and 12 bases from J; junction bases left unmatched: 6. This CDR3 is 14 amino acids long. From germline, CDR1 is MNHEY and CDR2 SMNVEV (reference sequence). The CDR3 here is CASSLLGTSGSGYF. CDR3 nucleotides: TGTGCCAGCAGTTTACTCGGGACTAGCGGGAGTGGGTACTTC.

The V and J genes are TRBV4-2 and TRBJ2-4; TRBD2 agrees at 8 bases. The CDR3 spans 17 residues. Germline V gene lookup returns CDR1 LGHNA and CDR2 YNFKEQ. The V and J ends lost 3 bases and 1 base, in that order; junction bases with no gene match: 8. For the CDR3, the DNA is TGTGCCAGCAGCCAGGACCGGGGGGGCAGGGCCAAAAACATTCAGTACTTC. It specifies CASSQDRGGRAKNIQYF.

This clone was found a few times. The rearrangement links TRBV5-5 to TRBJ2-7; D gene ambiguous. The CDR3 length is 13 residues. V dropped 3 bases and J dropped 3 bases, with 10 bases sitting between them. Germline loops: CDR1 SGHKS, CDR2 YYEKEE (reference sequence). The CDR3 reads CASSSQIGYEQYF. CDR3 coding DNA: TGTGCCAGCAGCTCCCAGATTGGCTACGAGCAGTACTTC.

The genes are TRBV20-1 and TRBJ1-1, with D unresolved. This CDR3 region has 11 residues. V lost 1 base and J 11 bases, leaving 11 bases between the germline ends. The germline V gene has CDR1 DFQATT and CDR2 SNEGSKA (reference sequence). The DNA for the CDR3 is TGCAGTGCTAGAGTTCGTACCGTGGCTTTCTTT. It encodes CSARVRTVAFF.

The chain links TRBV6-1 to TRBJ2-1; TRBD1 aligns across 7 bases. The junction had 6 bases not matched to a gene; V was cut back by 6 bases and J by 7 bases. In germline, CDR1 is MNHNS, CDR2 SASEGT. This CDR3 contains 13 residues. CDR3 DNA sequence: TGTGCCAGCAGCGGACAGGCACAAAATGAGCAGTTCTTC. It yields the protein CASSGQAQNEQFF.

The sample holds a few counts of this clone. This same CDR3 is encoded by further DNA sequences in the sample. This chain uses TRBV30 with TRBJ2-5; D gene uncertain. The CDR3 is made up of 12 amino acids. Germline V gene sequence: CDR1 GTSNPN, CDR2 SVGIG (reference sequence). V lost 3 bases, J lost 8 bases, and 13 bases lay in between. CDR3: CAWSAAAFTQYF. In DNA, the CDR3 is TGTGCCTGGAGCGCGGCGGCCTTTACCCAGTACTTC.

The chain uses TRBV2 and TRBJ1-5, with a possible D match to TRBD1 (6 bases). V was clipped by 5 bases and J by 0 bases, with 14 bases between them. Germline V gene sequence: CDR1 SNHLY, CDR2 FYNNEI. The CDR3 has 16 residues. This CDR3 reads CASSFPGQNSNQPQHF. Written as DNA, the CDR3 is TGTGCCAGCAGTTTCCCGGGACAAAATAGCAATCAGCCCCAGCATTTT.

The chain joins TRBV11-3 to TRBJ2-1; 13 bases are a match to TRBD2. In germline, CDR1 is SGHNT, CDR2 YENEEA. CDR3 length: 15 amino acids. Trimming at V came to 5 bases and at J to 8 bases, leaving 6 bases not matched to a gene. CDR3 sequence reads: CASSRTSGGTHEQFF. As DNA, the CDR3 is TGTGCCAGCAGCCGGACTAGCGGGGGAACCCATGAGCAGTTCTTC.

The rearrangement links TRBV29-1 to TRBJ1-2, with a weak D call TRBD1 (6 bases). The CDR3 length is 12 residues. Germline V CDR1 and CDR2: SQVTM, ANQGSEA. V was shortened by 6 bases and J by 8 bases, with 16 bases between the two germline ends. The CDR3 loop reads CSVKDSVGGYTF. The CDR3 nucleotides are TGCAGCGTAAAGGACAGCGTCGGAGGCTACACCTTC. The variable domain in full, with the rest retrieved from reference TRBV29-1 and TRBJ1-2, is SAVISQKPSRDICQRGTSLTIQCQVDSQVTMMFWYRQQPGQSLTLIATANQGSEATYESGFVIDKFPISRPNLTFSTLTVSNMSPEDSSIYLCSVKDSVGGYTFGSGTRLTVV.

In its sample, this clone was seen a few times. This chain uses TRBV30 with TRBJ1-1; D call uncertain. The CDR3 length is 14 residues. Trimming stripped 5 bases from V and 3 bases from J, with 16 bases between. CDR1 is GTSNPN and CDR2 is SVGIG in the germline V gene (reference sequence). The CDR3 is CAWGSLGRDTEAFF. The CDR3 DNA sequence: TGTGCCTGGGGGTCTTTAGGACGGGACACTGAAGCTTTCTTT. The full variable domain, its missing parts supplied by reference TRBV30 and TRBJ1-1, is SQTIHQWPATLVQPVGSPLSLECTVEGTSNPNLYWYRQAAGRGLQLLFYSVGIGQISSEVPQNLSASRPQDRQFILSSKKLLLSDSGFYLCAWGSLGRDTEAFFGQGTRLTVV.